The entry below describes one T cell receptor beta chain. This CDR3 region has 13 residues. From germline, CDR1 is MDHEN and CDR2 SYDVKM. Trimming removed 7 bases at V and 2 bases at J, with 12 bases between. The data derive from a study of multiple sclerosis patients with progressive multifocal leukoencephalopathy. Documented time point: roughly 12 months of natalizumab therapy. Prior interferon beta treatment was universal, and the PML patients were all female. Spiked into each PCR were synthetic inline TR CDR3 controls of all V-J pairings. The protocol was immunoSEQ multiplex PCR, while the TCRdb copy is restricted to in-frame clones and leaves out a portion. The table records 25,000 to 30,000 clones, about 90% of them present only once.

This chain links TRBV28 with TRBJ2-7; possible D gene TRBD1, 6 bases. The sample was PBMCs, taken from a patient treated with natalizumab. The receptor comes from a human donor with multiple sclerosis. The CDR3 spells CASTTGKPYEQYF. CDR3 nucleotide sequence: TGTGCCAGCACGACAGGAAAGCCCTACGAGCAGTACTTC.